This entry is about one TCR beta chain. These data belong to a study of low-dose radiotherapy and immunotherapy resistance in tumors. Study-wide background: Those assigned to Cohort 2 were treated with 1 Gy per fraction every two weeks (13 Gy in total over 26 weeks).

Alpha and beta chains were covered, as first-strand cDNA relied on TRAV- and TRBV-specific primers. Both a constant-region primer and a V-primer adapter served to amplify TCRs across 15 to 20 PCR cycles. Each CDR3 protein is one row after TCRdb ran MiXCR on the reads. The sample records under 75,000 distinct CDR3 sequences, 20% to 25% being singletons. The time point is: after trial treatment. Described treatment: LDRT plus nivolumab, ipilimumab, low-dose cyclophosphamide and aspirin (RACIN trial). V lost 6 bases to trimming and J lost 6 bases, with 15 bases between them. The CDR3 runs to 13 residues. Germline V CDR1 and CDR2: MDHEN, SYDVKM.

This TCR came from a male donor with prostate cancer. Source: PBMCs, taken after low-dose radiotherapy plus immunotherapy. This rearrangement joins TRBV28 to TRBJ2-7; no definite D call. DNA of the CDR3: TGTGCCAGCAGCCCTGAGTGGGGTGGCGAGCAGTACTTC. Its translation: CASSPEWGGEQYF.